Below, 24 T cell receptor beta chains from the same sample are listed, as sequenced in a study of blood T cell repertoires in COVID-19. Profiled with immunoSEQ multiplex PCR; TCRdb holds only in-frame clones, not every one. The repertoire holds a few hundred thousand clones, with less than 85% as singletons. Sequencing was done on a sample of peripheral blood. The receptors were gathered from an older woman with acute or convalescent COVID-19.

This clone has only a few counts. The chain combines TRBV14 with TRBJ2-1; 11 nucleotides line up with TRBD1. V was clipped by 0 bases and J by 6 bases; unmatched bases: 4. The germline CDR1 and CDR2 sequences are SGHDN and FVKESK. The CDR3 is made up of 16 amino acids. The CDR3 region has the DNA TGTGCCAGCAGCCAAGAGTGGGGGACAGGGGGCAATGAGCAGTTCTTC. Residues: CASSQEWGTGGNEQFF.

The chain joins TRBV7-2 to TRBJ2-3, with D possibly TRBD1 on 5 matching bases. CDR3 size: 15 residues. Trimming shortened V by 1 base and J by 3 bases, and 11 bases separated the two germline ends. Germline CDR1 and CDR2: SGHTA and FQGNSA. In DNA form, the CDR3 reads TGTGCCAGCAGCTTAGGGCAGGGTGAAACAGATACGCAGTATTTT. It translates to CASSLGQGETDTQYF. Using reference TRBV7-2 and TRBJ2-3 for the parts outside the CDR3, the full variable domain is GAGVSQSPSNKVTEKGKDVELRCDPISGHTALYWYRQSLGQGLEFLIYFQGNSAPDKSGLPSDRFSAERTGGSVSTLTIQRTQQEDSAVYLCASSLGQGETDTQYFGPGTRLTVL.

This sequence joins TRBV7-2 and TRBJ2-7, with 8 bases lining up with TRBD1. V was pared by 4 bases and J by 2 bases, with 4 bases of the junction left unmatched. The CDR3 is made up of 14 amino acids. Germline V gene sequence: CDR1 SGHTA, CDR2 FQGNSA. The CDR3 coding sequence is TGTGCCAGCAGCTCTCGACAGGGGCCCTACGAGCAGTACTTC. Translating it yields CASSSRQGPYEQYF.

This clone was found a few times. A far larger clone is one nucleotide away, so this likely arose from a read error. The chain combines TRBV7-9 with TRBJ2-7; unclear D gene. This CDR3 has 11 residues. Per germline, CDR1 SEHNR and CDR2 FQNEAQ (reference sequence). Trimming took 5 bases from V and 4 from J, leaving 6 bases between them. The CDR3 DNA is TGTGCCAGCAGCCAACTATACGAGCAGTACTTC. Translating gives CASSQLYEQYF.

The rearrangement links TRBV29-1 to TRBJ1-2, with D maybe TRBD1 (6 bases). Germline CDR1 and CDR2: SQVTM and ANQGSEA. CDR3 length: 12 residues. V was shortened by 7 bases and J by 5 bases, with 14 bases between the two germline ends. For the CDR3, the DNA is TGCAGCGCCTCAGGACAGTTATATGGCTACACCTTC. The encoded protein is CSASGQLYGYTF.

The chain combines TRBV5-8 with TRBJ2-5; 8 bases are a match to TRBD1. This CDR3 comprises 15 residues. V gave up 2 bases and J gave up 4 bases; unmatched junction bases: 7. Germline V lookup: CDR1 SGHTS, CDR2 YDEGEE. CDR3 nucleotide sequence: TGTGCCAGCAGCTTAGGGGGTGACAGGGGAGAGACCCAGTACTTC. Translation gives CASSLGGDRGETQYF.

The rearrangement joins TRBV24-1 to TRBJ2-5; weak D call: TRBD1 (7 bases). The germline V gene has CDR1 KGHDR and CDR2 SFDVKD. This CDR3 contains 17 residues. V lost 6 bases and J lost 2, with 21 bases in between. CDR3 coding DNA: TGTGCCACCAGTCCCAACAGGGGCCCCGGGGGACAAGAGACCCAGTACTTC. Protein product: CATSPNRGPGGQETQYF.

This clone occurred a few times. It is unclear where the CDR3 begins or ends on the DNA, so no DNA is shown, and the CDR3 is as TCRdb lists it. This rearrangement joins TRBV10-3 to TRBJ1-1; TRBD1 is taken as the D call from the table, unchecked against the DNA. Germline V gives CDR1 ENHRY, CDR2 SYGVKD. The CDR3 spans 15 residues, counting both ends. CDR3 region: CAISTSGQGGTEAFF.

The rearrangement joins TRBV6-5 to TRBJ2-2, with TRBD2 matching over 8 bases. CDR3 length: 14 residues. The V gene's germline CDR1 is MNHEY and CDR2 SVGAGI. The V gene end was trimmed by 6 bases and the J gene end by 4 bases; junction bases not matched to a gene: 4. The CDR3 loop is CASSAAGGTGELFF. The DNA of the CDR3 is TGTGCCAGCAGCGCGGCGGGGGGCACCGGGGAGCTGTTTTTT.

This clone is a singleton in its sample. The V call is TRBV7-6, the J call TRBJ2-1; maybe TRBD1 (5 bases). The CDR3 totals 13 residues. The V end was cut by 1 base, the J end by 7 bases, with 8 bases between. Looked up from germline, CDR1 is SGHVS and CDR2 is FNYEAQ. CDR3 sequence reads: CASSLERGNEQFF. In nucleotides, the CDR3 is TGTGCCAGCAGCTTAGAAAGGGGAAATGAGCAGTTCTTC.

Here the CDR3 reads CASSLATPSTDTQYF. The CDR3 bases are TGTGCCAGCAGTTTAGCCACACCATCCACAGATACGCAGTATTTT. V gene TRBV27 combines with J gene TRBJ2-3; no reliable D call. This CDR3 spans 15 amino acids. V lost 2 bases and J 2 bases, leaving 11 bases between the germline ends. Germline V gene data show CDR1 as MNHEY and CDR2 as SMNVEV (reference sequence).

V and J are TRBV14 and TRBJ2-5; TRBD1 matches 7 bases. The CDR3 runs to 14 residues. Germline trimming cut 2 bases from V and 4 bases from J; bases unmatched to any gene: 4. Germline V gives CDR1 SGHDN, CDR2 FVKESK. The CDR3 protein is CASSQQGVRETQYF. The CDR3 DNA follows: TGTGCCAGCAGCCAACAGGGGGTGAGAGAGACCCAGTACTTC.

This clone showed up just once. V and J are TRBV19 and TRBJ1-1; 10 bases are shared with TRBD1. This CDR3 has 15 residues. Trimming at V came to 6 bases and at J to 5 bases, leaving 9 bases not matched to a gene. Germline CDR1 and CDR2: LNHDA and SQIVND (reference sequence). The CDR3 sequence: CASRPGQGSGTEAFF. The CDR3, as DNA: TGTGCCAGTAGACCGGGACAGGGGAGTGGAACTGAAGCTTTCTTT.

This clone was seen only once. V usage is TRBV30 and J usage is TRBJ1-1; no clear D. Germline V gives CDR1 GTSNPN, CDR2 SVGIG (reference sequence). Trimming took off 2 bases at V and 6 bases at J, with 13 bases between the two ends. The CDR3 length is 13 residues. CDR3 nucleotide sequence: TGTGCCTGGAGTATTGTCAACATCGCTGAAGCTTTCTTT. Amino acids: CAWSIVNIAEAFF.

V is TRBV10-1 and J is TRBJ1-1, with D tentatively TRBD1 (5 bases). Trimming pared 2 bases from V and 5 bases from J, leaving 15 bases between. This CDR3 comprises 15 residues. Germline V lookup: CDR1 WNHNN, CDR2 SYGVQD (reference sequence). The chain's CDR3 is CASSERRGDLTEAFF. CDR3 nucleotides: TGCGCCAGCAGTGAGCGGAGGGGCGATTTGACTGAAGCTTTCTTT.

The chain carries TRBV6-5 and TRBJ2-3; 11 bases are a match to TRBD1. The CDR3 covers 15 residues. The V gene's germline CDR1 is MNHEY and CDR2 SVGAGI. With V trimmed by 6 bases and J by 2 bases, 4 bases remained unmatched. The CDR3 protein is CASRAGQGDTDTQYF. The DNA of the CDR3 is TGTGCCAGCAGGGCGGGACAGGGGGACACAGATACGCAGTATTTT.

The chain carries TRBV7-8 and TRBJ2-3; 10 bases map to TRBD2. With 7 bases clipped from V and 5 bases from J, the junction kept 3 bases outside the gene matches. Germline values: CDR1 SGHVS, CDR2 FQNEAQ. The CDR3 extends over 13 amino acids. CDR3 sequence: CASMVAGGDTQYF. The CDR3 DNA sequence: TGTGCCAGCATGGTAGCGGGGGGAGATACGCAGTATTTT.

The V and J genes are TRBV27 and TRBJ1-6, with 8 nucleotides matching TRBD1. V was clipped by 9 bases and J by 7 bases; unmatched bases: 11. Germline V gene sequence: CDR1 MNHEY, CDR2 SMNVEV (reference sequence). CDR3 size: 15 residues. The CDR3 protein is CASSKSTGGNSPLHF. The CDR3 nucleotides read TGTGCCAGTTCCAAGAGTACAGGGGGAAATTCACCCCTCCACTTT.

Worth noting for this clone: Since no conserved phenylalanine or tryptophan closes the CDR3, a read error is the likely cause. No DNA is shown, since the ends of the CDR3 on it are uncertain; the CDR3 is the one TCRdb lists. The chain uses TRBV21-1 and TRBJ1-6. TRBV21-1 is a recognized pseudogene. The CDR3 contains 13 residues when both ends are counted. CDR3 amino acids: CASKLRIRGAGEV.

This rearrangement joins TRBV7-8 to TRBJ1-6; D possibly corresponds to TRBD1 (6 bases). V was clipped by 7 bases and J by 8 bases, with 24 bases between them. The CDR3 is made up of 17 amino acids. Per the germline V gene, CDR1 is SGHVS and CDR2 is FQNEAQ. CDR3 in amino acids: CASILAAPTGLDSPLHF. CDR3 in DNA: TGTGCCAGCATCCTAGCCGCCCCAACAGGGTTGGATTCACCCCTCCACTTT.

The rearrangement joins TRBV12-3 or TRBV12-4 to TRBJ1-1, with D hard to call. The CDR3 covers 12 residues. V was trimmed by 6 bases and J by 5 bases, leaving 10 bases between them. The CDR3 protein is CASSNKETEAFF. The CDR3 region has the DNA TGTGCCAGCAGCAACAAGGAGACTGAAGCTTTCTTT.

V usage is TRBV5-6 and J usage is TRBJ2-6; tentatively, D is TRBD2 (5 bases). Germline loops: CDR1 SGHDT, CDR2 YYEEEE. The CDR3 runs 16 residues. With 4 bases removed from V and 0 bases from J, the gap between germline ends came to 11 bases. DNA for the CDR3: TGTGCCAGCAGCCGAGGGTGGGCCTCTGGGGCCAACGTCCTGACTTTC. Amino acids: CASSRGWASGANVLTF. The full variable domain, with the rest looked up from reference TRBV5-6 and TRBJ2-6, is DAGVTQSPTHLIKTRGQQVTLRCSPKSGHDTVSWYQQALGQGPQFIFQYYEEEERQRGNFPDRFSGHQFPNYSSELNVNALLLGDSALYLCASSRGWASGANVLTFGAGSRLTVL.

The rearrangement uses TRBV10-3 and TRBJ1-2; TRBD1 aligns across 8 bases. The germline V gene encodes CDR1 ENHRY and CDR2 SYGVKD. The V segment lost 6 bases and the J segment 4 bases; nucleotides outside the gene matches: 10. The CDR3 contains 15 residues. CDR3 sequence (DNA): TGTGCCATCAGGGTCCTAGGGACAGGATCCTATGGCTACACCTTC. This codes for CAIRVLGTGSYGYTF.

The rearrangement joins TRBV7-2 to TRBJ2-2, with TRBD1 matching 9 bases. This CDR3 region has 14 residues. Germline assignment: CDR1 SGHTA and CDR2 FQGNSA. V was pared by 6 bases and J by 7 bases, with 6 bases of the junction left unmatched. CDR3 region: CASSWDRESGELFF. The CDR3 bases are TGTGCCAGCAGTTGGGACAGGGAGAGCGGGGAGCTGTTTTTT.